This entry lists 30 T cell receptor beta chains sequenced from one sample in a study of Graves' ophthalmopathy and Graves' hyperthyroidism. TCR beta CDR3 amplification used RNA transcripts. HTBI primers were used in a first-round RT-PCR, which preceded a second-round multiplex PCR. MiXCR was run by TCRdb on the multiplex PCR reads, yielding one entry per CDR3 protein. The data show hundreds of thousands of distinct CDR3 sequences, with around 42% seen just once and roughly 50% held by the top ten. Sequenced sample: peripheral blood. These receptor sequences come from an adult man with Graves' ophthalmopathy.

About this clonotype: One base away lies a much larger clone, so this may be a sequencing read error. V is TRBV7-2 and J is TRBJ1-1; D may be TRBD1 (6 bases). V was clipped by 2 bases and J by 4 bases, with 8 bases between them. From germline, CDR1 is SGHTA and CDR2 FQGNSA. The CDR3 extends over 13 amino acids. CDR3 protein: CASSLKQGTEAFF. CDR3 in DNA: TGTGCCAGCAGCTTAAAACAGGGCACTGAAGCTTTCTTT.

This chain links TRBV6-2 or TRBV6-3 with TRBJ1-6; D remains unclear. Trimming removed 4 bases from V and 7 bases from J, with 14 bases in between. Looked up from germline, CDR1 is MNHEY and CDR2 is SVGEGT. The CDR3 is 15 amino acids. The CDR3 bases are TGTGCCAGCAGTTCTCGGGTAATCGGCAATTCACCCCTCCACTTT. Residues: CASSSRVIGNSPLHF.

This clonotype occurred many times. The genes are TRBV7-9 and TRBJ2-2, with 9 nucleotides matching TRBD1. This CDR3 spans 18 amino acids. V trimming: 2 bases; J trimming: 0 bases; junction bases outside the gene matches: 7. Germline CDR1 is SEHNR and CDR2 is FQNEAQ (reference sequence). CDR3 nucleotides: TGTGCCAGCAGCTTAAAGGACAGGGGCCTAACGAACACCGGGGAGCTGTTTTTT. It yields the protein CASSLKDRGLTNTGELFF.

CDR3 nucleotide sequence: TGCGCCAGCAGTGATACTAGCGGGAGGGCCGGTGGAGAGACCCAGTACTTC. Its protein is CASSDTSGRAGGETQYF. This chain uses TRBV10-2 with TRBJ2-5; 13 nucleotides agree with TRBD2. V lost 3 bases and J lost 4; bases outside the gene matches: 8. The germline V gene encodes CDR1 WSHSY and CDR2 SAAADI. The CDR3 contains 17 residues.

This clonotype was seen a handful of times. The V gene is TRBV24-1, the J gene TRBJ2-5; D may be TRBD1 (6 bases). Trimming removed 4 bases from V and 2 bases from J, with 16 bases in between. CDR3 length: 16 amino acids. Germline assignment: CDR1 KGHDR and CDR2 SFDVKD. CDR3 sequence reads: CATSDPGTRTQETQYF. As DNA, the CDR3 is TGTGCCACCAGTGACCCCGGGACAAGGACGCAAGAGACCCAGTACTTC.

This sequence joins TRBV7-9 and TRBJ2-7, with 7 bases matching TRBD1. Trimming removed 5 bases from V and 0 bases from J; junction bases left unmatched: 7. Germline CDR1 SEHNR, CDR2 FQNEAQ (reference sequence). This CDR3 has 15 amino acids. The CDR3 nucleotides are TGTGCCAGCAGCAATCGGACAGGCCACTCCTACGAGCAGTACTTC. Protein product: CASSNRTGHSYEQYF.

J is TRBJ1-2 and V is TRBV10-3; a possible D gene is TRBD1 (5 bases). In germline, CDR1 is ENHRY, CDR2 SYGVKD. The CDR3 is made up of 12 amino acids. Trimming cost V 5 bases and J 6 bases, with 10 bases left between them. DNA for the CDR3: TGTGCCATCAGTTGGGGGGGAAATGGCTACACCTTC. Translating it yields CAISWGGNGYTF.

This clonotype was picked up a small number of times. The chain has TRBV4-2 and TRBJ1-2; unclear D gene. The CDR3 consists of 14 residues. Germline CDR1 LGHNA, CDR2 YNFKEQ. V gave up 2 bases and J gave up 0 bases, with 7 bases separating them. CDR3 nucleotide sequence: TGTGCCAGCAGCCAATATGGGGCTAACTATGGCTACACCTTC. This encodes CASSQYGANYGYTF.

Regarding this clonotype: This is likely an artifact of a read error, given a far larger clone one base away. No conserved phenylalanine or tryptophan is present at the end of the CDR3, so a read error is the likely explanation. The V call is TRBV27, the J call TRBJ1-1, with D perhaps matching TRBD1 (5 bases). Between the trimmed V and J ends, which lost 2 bases and 1 base, there was a span of 5 bases. Germline V gives CDR1 MNHEY, CDR2 SMNVEV (reference sequence). The CDR3 has 13 amino acids. The CDR3 loop reads CASSLQGNTEAFS. The CDR3 DNA follows: TGTGCCAGCAGTTTACAGGGGAACACTGAAGCTTTCTCT.

This rearrangement joins TRBV10-2 to TRBJ2-2; 9 nucleotides match TRBD1. Germline lookup yields CDR1 WSHSY and CDR2 SAAADI. Trimming removed 1 base from V and 3 bases from J; junction bases left unmatched: 0. This CDR3 contains 15 residues. CDR3 protein: CASSEWTGDTGELFF. The DNA of the CDR3 is TGCGCCAGCAGTGAGTGGACAGGGGACACCGGGGAGCTGTTTTTT.

In regard to this clonotype: A much bigger clone sits one base away, suggesting this may be a read error. V usage is TRBV29-1 and J usage is TRBJ1-5; D unresolved. Germline CDR1 and CDR2: SQVTM and ANQGSEA. There are 13 residues in the CDR3. The CDR3 spells CCVSENSNQPQHF. The CDR3 DNA reads TGCTGCGTATCAGAGAATAGCAATCAGCCCCAGCATTTT.

V is TRBV14 and J is TRBJ2-7; 7 nucleotides match TRBD1. This CDR3 contains 14 residues. Germline CDR1 reads SGHDN; CDR2 reads FVKESK. J lost 1 base, V lost 2 bases, and 2 bases had no gene match. The CDR3 DNA follows: TGTGCCAGCAGCCAATTGGACAGGTCCTACGAGCAGTACTTC. The encoded protein is CASSQLDRSYEQYF.

A few counts support this clonotype. The chain couples TRBV12-3 or TRBV12-4 to TRBJ1-1; weak D call: TRBD1 (6 bases). The CDR3 sequence is 15 residues long. The ends were cut back, 6 bases at V and 1 base at J, with 15 bases in the middle. CDR3 DNA: TGTGCCAGCAGCTCCGTCGACAGGCCGAACACTGAAGCTTTCTTT. Protein: CASSSVDRPNTEAFF.

J is TRBJ1-2 and V is TRBV19, with D tentatively TRBD1 (5 bases). The V and J ends lost 7 bases and 8 bases respectively, with 17 bases between them. Germline lookup yields CDR1 LNHDA and CDR2 SQIVND (reference sequence). This CDR3 has 13 residues. The CDR3 DNA is TGTGCCAGTACGACCGGGGGACCGACCGGCTACACCTTC. The encoded protein is CASTTGGPTGYTF.

J is TRBJ2-7 and V is TRBV12-3 or TRBV12-4; D is ambiguous. Trimming removed 5 bases at V and 5 bases at J, with 10 bases between. The CDR3 consists of 12 residues. The CDR3 region is CASSPGPDEQYF. The CDR3 region has the DNA TGTGCCAGCAGTCCCGGGCCCGACGAGCAGTACTTC.

This chain links TRBV29-1 with TRBJ1-1, with no clear D. This CDR3 has 15 amino acids. Germline V gene lookup returns CDR1 SQVTM and CDR2 ANQGSEA. This CDR3 reads CTRREGGKMNTEAFF. The CDR3, as DNA: TGCACCCGGCGGGAGGGCGGGAAAATGAACACTGAAGCTTTCTTT.

The gene calls are TRBV6-6 and TRBJ2-7, with 7 bases aligning to TRBD1. J gave up 2 bases and V 7 bases, and 5 bases lay outside the gene matches. The CDR3 loop spans 13 amino acids. Germline V gene sequence: CDR1 MNHNY, CDR2 SVGAGI (reference sequence). The CDR3 DNA follows: TGTGCCAGCACCGGGACAGACACCTACGAGCAGTACTTC. Encoded protein: CASTGTDTYEQYF.

This clonotype was detected ten times or more. This chain connects TRBV9 to TRBJ1-2, with a possible D match to TRBD1 (5 bases). The germline V gene has CDR1 SGDLS and CDR2 YYNGEE. V lost 0 bases, J lost 6 bases, and 9 bases lay in between. The CDR3 is 13 amino acids. The CDR3 sequence is CASSVDRSNGYTF. For the CDR3, the DNA is TGTGCCAGCAGCGTAGACAGGAGTAATGGCTACACCTTC.

The chain is built from TRBV3-1 and TRBJ2-5, with TRBD1 identical over 8 bases. Per the germline V gene, CDR1 is LGHDT and CDR2 is YNNKEL (reference sequence). The V and J ends lost 1 base and 4 bases, in that order; junction bases with no gene match: 2. The CDR3 loop spans 14 amino acids. As DNA, the CDR3 is TGTGCCAGCAGCCAAGGGACAGGGCGAGAGACCCAGTACTTC. Amino acids: CASSQGTGRETQYF.

Worth noting for this clonotype: Germline is not matched at one junction end, which may reflect a read error. V usage is TRBV2 and J usage is TRBJ2-7; unclear D gene. Germline CDR1 SNHLY, CDR2 FYNNEI. The CDR3 is 13 residues long. The CDR3 region has the DNA TGCGCCAGCAGCCAAGGCCGGACCTACGAGCAGTACTTC. Its translation is CASSQGRTYEQYF.

The rearrangement joins TRBV7-7 to TRBJ2-2; tentative D call: TRBD2 (6 bases). The CDR3 spans 15 residues. Germline values: CDR1 SSHAT, CDR2 FNYEAQ (reference sequence). CDR3 sequence reads: CASGGALMDTGELFF. The CDR3 nucleotides are TGTGCTAGCGGAGGGGCCTTGATGGACACCGGGGAGCTGTTTTTT.

The chain links TRBV7-2 to TRBJ1-1, with D possibly TRBD1 on 5 matching bases. From germline, CDR1 is SGHTA and CDR2 FQGNSA. V was shortened by 0 bases and J by 6 bases, with 11 bases between the two germline ends. The CDR3 totals 14 residues. The DNA for the CDR3 is TGTGCCAGCAGCTTAGCTCTGGGGCCCCCTGAAGCTTTCTTT. Protein: CASSLALGPPEAFF.

A few counts support this clonotype. The J gene is TRBJ1-1, the V gene TRBV4-1; D may be TRBD1 (6 bases). This CDR3 is 15 amino acids long. V lost 1 base and J 1 base, leaving 10 bases between the germline ends. The germline V gene has CDR1 MGHRA and CDR2 YSYEKL. The CDR3 DNA follows: TGCGCCAGCAGCCAAGGGTACAGGGAGAACACTGAAGCTTTCTTT. The encoded protein is CASSQGYRENTEAFF.

This sequence joins TRBV7-3 and TRBJ1-1, with D hard to call. V lost 5 bases, J lost 0 bases, and 13 bases lay in between. The germline CDR1 and CDR2 sequences are SGHTA and FQGTGA. This CDR3 has 15 residues. The CDR3 coding sequence is TGTGCCAGCAGCCAAGTGGTACAGATGAACACTGAAGCTTTCTTT. Protein product: CASSQVVQMNTEAFF. The whole variable domain, remainder taken from reference TRBV7-3 and TRBJ1-1, is GAGVSQTPSNKVTEKGKYVELRCDPISGHTALYWYRQSLGQGPEFLIYFQGTGAADDSGLPNDRFFAVRPEGSVSTLKIQRTERGDSAVYLCASSQVVQMNTEAFFGQGTRLTVV.

The chain carries TRBV2 and TRBJ1-5; 11 bases align to TRBD1. V shed 5 bases and J 1 base; nucleotides not matched to a gene: 1. The CDR3 runs 15 residues. Germline V lookup: CDR1 SNHLY, CDR2 FYNNEI. CDR3 sequence (DNA): TGTGCCAGCAGTCGGGACAGGGGGAGCAATCAGCCCCAGCATTTT. It yields the protein CASSRDRGSNQPQHF.

The V call is TRBV12-3 or TRBV12-4, the J call TRBJ1-5; no firm D call. The CDR3 is 13 residues long. Trimming took 0 bases from V and 7 from J, leaving 7 bases between them. CDR3: CASSLAYGQPQHF. CDR3 DNA sequence: TGTGCCAGCAGTTTAGCGTATGGACAGCCCCAGCATTTT.

J is TRBJ1-1 and V is TRBV29-1; 8 bases line up with TRBD1. In germline, CDR1 is SQVTM, CDR2 ANQGSEA. This CDR3 region has 15 residues. V shed 3 bases and J 0 bases; nucleotides not matched to a gene: 6. The CDR3 DNA reads TGCAGCGTTGACGAGACAGGGGACATGAACACTGAAGCTTTCTTT. Amino acid sequence: CSVDETGDMNTEAFF.

This clonotype was observed a handful of times. The V gene is TRBV7-8, the J gene TRBJ1-2, with a possible D match to TRBD1 (6 bases). The CDR3 spans 14 residues. CDR1 SGHVS and CDR2 FQNEAQ come from the germline V gene. The V and J ends lost 6 bases and 0 bases respectively, with 11 bases between them. Here the CDR3 reads CASREGGTNYGYTF. CDR3 nucleotides: TGTGCCAGCAGAGAGGGGGGAACTAACTATGGCTACACCTTC.

This clonotype appeared many times. The rearrangement uses TRBV20-1 and TRBJ1-4; 9 bases agree with TRBD1. The V and J ends lost 5 bases and 7 bases, in that order; junction bases with no gene match: 5. Germline V gene lookup returns CDR1 DFQATT and CDR2 SNEGSKA (reference sequence). This CDR3 comprises 13 residues. The CDR3 bases are TGCAGTGCTGGTGGACAGGGGATTGAAAAACTGTTTTTT. It encodes CSAGGQGIEKLFF.

A word on this clonotype: Because it lacks the conserved phenylalanine or tryptophan at the end, this CDR3 is likely a read error. The rearrangement links TRBV29-1 to TRBJ1-1, with D hard to call. The ends were cut back, 7 bases at V and 4 bases at J, with 13 bases in the middle. There are 12 residues in the CDR3. Germline V lookup: CDR1 SQVTM, CDR2 ANQGSEA. The CDR3 loop reads CSALWGVTEAFL. DNA for the CDR3: TGCAGCGCGCTATGGGGTGTCACTGAAGCTTTCCTT.